Listed below are T cell receptor beta chains from one sample, sequenced in a study of blood T cell repertoires in COVID-19. Here immunoSEQ multiplex PCR was the method, and the copy in TCRdb shows in-frame clones only, minus some. Of about 150,000 clones listed, around 83% are singletons. The sequenced sample consisted of peripheral blood. The receptors derive from a woman in her seventies who had recovered from COVID-19. CDR3s include the opening cysteine and the closing phenylalanine or tryptophan. Fields, in order: CDR3 length, clone size, D gene, J gene, V gene, CDR3 protein, CDR3 DNA. D genes are given only for firm matches. Size is omitted from some rows. Given values are once, few, many or a class for expanded clones.

length: 17; size: .; D: TRBD2; J: TRBJ2-2; V: TRBV7-3; CDR3: CASSSSAGGAGTGELFF; DNA: TGTGCCAGCAGCTCCTCCGCGGGGGGGGCCGGCACCGGGGAGCTGTTTTTT
length: 14; size: .; D: .; J: TRBJ1-1; V: TRBV28; CDR3: CASSLPGGQVRAFF; DNA: TGTGCCAGCAGTCTCCCCGGGGGGCAAGTAAGGGCTTTCTTT
length: 15; size: .; D: .; J: TRBJ2-3; V: TRBV5-1; CDR3: CASSGLGMGTDTQYF; DNA: TGCGCCAGCAGCGGCCTCGGGATGGGCACAGATACGCAGTATTTT
length: 15; size: .; D: .; J: TRBJ2-3; V: TRBV6-5; CDR3: CASSYEHASTDTQYF; DNA: TGTGCCAGCAGTTACGAACATGCTAGCACAGATACGCAGTATTTT
length: 15; size: .; D: TRBD1; J: TRBJ1-5; V: TRBV27; CDR3: CASRRQGWSNQPQHF; DNA: TGTGCCAGCAGACGACAGGGTTGGAGCAATCAGCCCCAGCATTTT
length: 13; size: .; D: .; J: TRBJ1-2; V: TRBV11-2; CDR3: CASSLWGGDGYTF; DNA: TGTGCCAGCAGCCTGTGGGGAGGGGATGGCTACACCTTC
length: 18; size: .; D: TRBD2; J: TRBJ2-3; V: TRBV14; CDR3: CASRLVSSGRGCTDTQYF; DNA: TGTGCCAGCAGACTAGTGTCTAGCGGGAGAGGTTGCACAGATACGCAGTATTTT
length: 15; size: .; D: TRBD1; J: TRBJ1-2; V: TRBV2; CDR3: CASSEVAGGSYGYTF; DNA: TGTGCCAGCAGTGAAGTAGCAGGGGGCTCCTATGGCTACACCTTC
length: 15; size: .; D: .; J: TRBJ1-4; V: TRBV5-6; CDR3: CASSHRGRPNEKLFF; DNA: TGTGCCAGCAGCCATCGGGGTAGGCCTAATGAAAAACTGTTTTTT
length: 13; size: .; D: .; J: TRBJ2-7; V: TRBV5-1; CDR3: CASSLRGSYEQYF; DNA: TGCGCCAGCAGCCTCAGGGGTTCCTACGAGCAGTACTTC
length: 15; size: .; D: TRBD2; J: TRBJ2-5; V: TRBV5-4; CDR3: CASSSREGWEETQYF; DNA: TGTGCCAGCAGCTCGCGGGAGGGGTGGGAAGAGACCCAGTACTTC
length: 18; size: once; D: TRBD2; J: TRBJ2-7; V: TRBV28; CDR3: CASSFPSGRPPSVYEQYF; DNA: TGTGCCAGCAGTTTCCCTAGCGGGAGGCCCCCCTCTGTCTACGAGCAGTACTTC
length: 15; size: .; D: TRBD2; J: TRBJ2-1; V: TRBV5-1; CDR3: CASSLVAGGYNEQFF; DNA: TGCGCCAGCAGCTTGGTAGCGGGGGGTTACAATGAGCAGTTCTTC
length: 16; size: .; D: TRBD1; J: TRBJ2-7; V: TRBV2; CDR3: CASSLFQGEGSYEQYF; DNA: TGTGCCAGCAGTCTCTTCCAGGGGGAAGGCTCCTACGAGCAGTACTTC
length: 15; size: .; D: TRBD2; J: TRBJ2-3; V: TRBV5-1; CDR3: CASSPSRGGTDTQYF; DNA: TGCGCCAGCAGTCCCAGTCGGGGGGGCACAGATACGCAGTATTTT
length: 12; size: .; D: TRBD1; J: TRBJ1-6; V: TRBV2; CDR3: CATEDRARPLHF; DNA: TGTGCCACCGAGGACAGGGCCCGTCCCCTCCACTTT
length: 15; size: once; D: .; J: TRBJ2-7; V: TRBV5-4; CDR3: CASSPGDPADYEQYF; DNA: TGTGCCAGCAGCCCTGGGGATCCAGCGGACTACGAGCAGTACTTC
length: 15; size: .; D: .; J: TRBJ1-1; V: TRBV3-1/TRBV3-2; CDR3: CASNHAGGENTEAFF; DNA: TGTGCCAGCAACCACGCGGGGGGGGAGAACACTGAAGCTTTCTTT
length: 20; size: .; D: TRBD2; J: TRBJ2-1; V: TRBV19; CDR3: CASSTGRGLAGVIGHNEQFF; DNA: TGTGCCAGTAGTACAGGCCGGGGACTAGCGGGAGTTATTGGCCACAATGAGCAGTTCTTC
length: 15; size: .; D: TRBD2; J: TRBJ2-1; V: TRBV10-1; CDR3: CASSEGPLAGGTQFF; DNA: TGCGCCAGCAGTGAGGGCCCACTAGCGGGGGGCACCCAGTTCTTC
length: 15; size: once; D: .; J: TRBJ1-2; V: TRBV2; CDR3: CASREQGLGGYGYTF; DNA: TGTGCCAGCAGAGAACAGGGCCTCGGTGGCTATGGCTACACCTTC
length: 16; size: .; D: TRBD1; J: TRBJ1-3; V: TRBV3-1/TRBV3-2; CDR3: CASSPPTGGSGNTIYF; DNA: TGTGCCAGCAGCCCCCCCACAGGGGGCTCTGGAAACACCATATATTTT
length: 16; size: .; D: .; J: TRBJ1-3; V: TRBV18; CDR3: CASSPREFDSGNTIYF; DNA: TGTGCCAGCTCACCTCGGGAATTCGACTCTGGAAACACCATATATTTT
length: 14; size: .; D: TRBD1; J: TRBJ1-2; V: TRBV9; CDR3: CASSGGQGYYGYTF; DNA: TGTGCCAGCAGCGGCGGACAGGGGTATTACGGCTACACCTTC
length: 14; size: .; D: .; J: TRBJ1-4; V: TRBV3-1/TRBV3-2; CDR3: CASRTLGRAEKLFF; DNA: TGTGCCAGCAGGACCCTAGGGAGGGCTGAAAAACTGTTTTTT
length: 15; size: few; D: TRBD2; J: TRBJ2-7; V: TRBV7-2; CDR3: CASSLLAGRVHEQYF; DNA: TGTGCCAGCAGCCTACTAGCGGGACGGGTCCACGAGCAGTACTTC
length: 13; size: .; D: .; J: TRBJ2-3; V: TRBV14; CDR3: CASSHPSSGTQYF; DNA: TGTGCCAGCAGCCACCCTAGCAGTGGGACGCAGTATTTT
length: 13; size: .; D: TRBD1; J: TRBJ1-2; V: TRBV28; CDR3: CASSLSGQGGYTF; DNA: TGTGCCAGCAGCCTATCGGGACAGGGGGGCTACACCTTC
length: 17; size: .; D: .; J: TRBJ1-1; V: TRBV6-1; CDR3: CASSEAPLGATNTEAFF; DNA: TGTGCCAGCAGTGAAGCTCCTTTGGGGGCGACGAACACTGAAGCTTTCTTT
length: 16; size: .; D: .; J: TRBJ1-5; V: TRBV4-1; CDR3: CASSQEGGVRNQPQHF; DNA: TGCGCCAGCAGCCAAGAAGGGGGGGTGCGCAATCAGCCCCAGCATTTT
length: 15; size: .; D: TRBD1; J: TRBJ2-1; V: TRBV7-9; CDR3: CASSRTGGSYNEQFF; DNA: TGTGCCAGCAGCCGAACAGGGGGCTCCTACAATGAGCAGTTCTTC
length: 15; size: .; D: .; J: TRBJ2-2; V: TRBV4-1; CDR3: CASSQGGANTGELFF; DNA: TGCGCCAGCAGCCAAGGGGGGGCGAACACCGGGGAGCTGTTTTTT
length: 16; size: .; D: TRBD2; J: TRBJ2-1; V: TRBV9; CDR3: CASSVTGGSSYNEQFF; DNA: TGTGCCAGCAGCGTCACGGGGGGGAGCTCCTACAATGAGCAGTTCTTC
length: 14; size: .; D: .; J: TRBJ2-1; V: TRBV4-1; CDR3: CARARDFPYNEQFF; DNA: TGCGCCAGGGCCCGGGACTTCCCCTACAATGAGCAGTTCTTC
length: 16; size: .; D: .; J: TRBJ1-5; V: TRBV7-2; CDR3: CASSWGVGSLNQPQHF; DNA: TGTGCCAGCAGCTGGGGCGTGGGGTCCCTCAATCAGCCCCAGCATTTT
length: 16; size: .; D: TRBD2; J: TRBJ2-3; V: TRBV28; CDR3: CASSPPSGGYTDTQYF; DNA: TGTGCCAGCAGTCCTCCTAGCGGGGGCTACACAGATACGCAGTATTTT
length: 17; size: .; D: TRBD2; J: TRBJ2-3; V: TRBV5-5; CDR3: CASDSGPRRGSTDTQYF; DNA: TGTGCCAGCGATAGCGGGCCCCGGCGGGGGAGCACAGATACGCAGTATTTT
length: 15; size: .; D: .; J: TRBJ2-3; V: TRBV19; CDR3: CASSISWGGAYTQYF; DNA: TGTGCCAGTAGTATTTCATGGGGGGGCGCCTATACGCAGTATTTT
length: 16; size: .; D: TRBD1; J: TRBJ2-7; V: TRBV5-4; CDR3: CASSSRTGGPSREQYF; DNA: TGTGCCAGCAGCTCCAGGACAGGGGGCCCGTCGCGGGAGCAGTACTTC
length: 17; size: few; D: .; J: TRBJ1-2; V: TRBV15; CDR3: CATSRVGDFGGGYGYTF; DNA: TGTGCCACCAGCAGAGTGGGTGACTTCGGGGGTGGCTATGGCTACACCTTC
length: 14; size: .; D: .; J: TRBJ2-7; V: TRBV7-2; CDR3: CASSLRSGTEWQYF; DNA: TGTGCCAGCAGCTTACGTTCGGGAACAGAATGGCAGTACTTC
length: 11; size: .; D: .; J: TRBJ2-3; V: TRBV12-3/TRBV12-4; CDR3: CASTSADTQYF; DNA: TGTGCCAGCACGTCGGCAGATACGCAGTATTTT
length: 15; size: .; D: .; J: TRBJ1-2; V: TRBV27; CDR3: CASSSYTGPNYGYTF; DNA: TGTGCCAGCAGTTCCTACACGGGTCCGAACTATGGCTACACCTTC
length: 18; size: .; D: .; J: TRBJ2-3; V: TRBV18; CDR3: CASSPDSHGTSSTDTQYF; DNA: TGTGCCAGCTCACCCGACTCCCACGGCACAAGTAGCACAGATACGCAGTATTTT
length: 15; size: .; D: .; J: TRBJ1-2; V: TRBV12-1; CDR3: CASSPLRVRGYGYTF; DNA: TGTGCCAGCAGCCCCCTCCGGGTAAGGGGCTATGGCTACACCTTC
length: 14; size: few; D: .; J: TRBJ1-6; V: TRBV5-6; CDR3: CASSFRQSGSPLHF; DNA: TGTGCCAGCAGCTTTCGCCAGTCGGGGTCACCCCTCCACTTT